Here is one T cell receptor (beta chain) with its context. Libraries were prepared by immunoSEQ multiplex PCR; TCRdb keeps only in-frame clonotypes and omits some of them. In the table there are approximately 70,000 clones, 91% of which are singletons. The sample comes from a study of blood T cell repertoires in COVID-19. Study summary: Samples of COVID-19 (acute and convalescent) were obtained from the United States, Italy and Spain. The cDNA or gDNA used as material had been derived from T cells, B-cell-depleted T cells, or PBMCs.

Trimming at V came to 5 bases and at J to 7 bases, leaving 11 bases not matched to a gene. Germline V gives CDR1 SGHAT, CDR2 FQDESV (reference sequence). The CDR3 spans 15 residues. V is TRBV11-1 and J is TRBJ2-7; 10 bases are shared with TRBD1. Sequenced: peripheral blood. The receptor's source is a human donor with active COVID-19. The donor label of this sample is uncertain. CDR3: CASSDLGQGTGEQYF. The CDR3 nucleotides read TGTGCCAGCAGCGATCTGGGACAGGGGACCGGGGAGCAGTACTTC.